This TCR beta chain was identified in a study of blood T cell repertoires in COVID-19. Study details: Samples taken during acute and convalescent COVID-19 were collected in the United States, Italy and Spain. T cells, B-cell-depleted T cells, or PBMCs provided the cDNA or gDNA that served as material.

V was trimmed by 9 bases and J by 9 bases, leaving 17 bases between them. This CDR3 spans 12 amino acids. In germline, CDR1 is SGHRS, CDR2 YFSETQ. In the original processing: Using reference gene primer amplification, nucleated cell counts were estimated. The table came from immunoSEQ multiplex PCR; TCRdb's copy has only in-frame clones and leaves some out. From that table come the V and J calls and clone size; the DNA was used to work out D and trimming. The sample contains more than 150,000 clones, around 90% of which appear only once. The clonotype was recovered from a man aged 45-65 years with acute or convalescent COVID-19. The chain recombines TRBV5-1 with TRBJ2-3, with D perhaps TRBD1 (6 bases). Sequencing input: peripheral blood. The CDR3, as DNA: TGCGCCACCAGGGACAACCACGGGACGCAGTATTTT. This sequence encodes CATRDNHGTQYF.